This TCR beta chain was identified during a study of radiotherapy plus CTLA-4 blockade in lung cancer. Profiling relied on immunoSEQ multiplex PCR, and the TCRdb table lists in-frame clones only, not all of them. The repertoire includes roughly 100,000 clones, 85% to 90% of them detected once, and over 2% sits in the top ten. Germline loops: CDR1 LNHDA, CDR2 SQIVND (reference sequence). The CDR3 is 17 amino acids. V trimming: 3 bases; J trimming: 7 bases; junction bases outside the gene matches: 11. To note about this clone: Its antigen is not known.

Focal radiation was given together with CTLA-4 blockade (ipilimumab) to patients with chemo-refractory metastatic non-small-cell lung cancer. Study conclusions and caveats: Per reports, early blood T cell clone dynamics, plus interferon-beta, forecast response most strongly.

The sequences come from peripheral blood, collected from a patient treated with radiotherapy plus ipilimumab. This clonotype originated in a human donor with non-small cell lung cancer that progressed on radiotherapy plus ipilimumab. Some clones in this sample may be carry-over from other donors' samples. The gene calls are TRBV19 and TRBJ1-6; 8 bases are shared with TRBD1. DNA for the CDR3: TGTGCCAGTAGTATGATCGCCCCTGGACAGGGAAATTCACCCCTCCACTTT. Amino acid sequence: CASSMIAPGQGNSPLHF.